Reported below is one TCR beta chain. Its antigen is as yet unknown. The sample is drawn from a study of CXCR3-negative and CXCR3-positive naive CD8 T cells. Study-level background: Cumulative TRB read yield was 120 million to 150 million, averaging about 1.5 +/- 0.3 million per library. Overall study results and limits: Both naive subsets, CXCR3-negative and CXCR3-positive, displayed similar TRBV-TRBJ usage, unlike memory cells. Hydrophobicity was higher for TRB CDR3s found in CXCR3-positive naive cells than in CXCR3-negative naive cells.

Phenotypically, naive CD8+ T cells corresponded to CD45RO-CCR7+CD27+CD95-. The authors made the TRB cDNA libraries by 5' RACE using UMI labels. TCRdb reanalyzed the 5' RACE reads and collapses them to one entry per CDR3 protein, without DNA. Reported are approximately 100,000 distinct CDR3 sequences; the ten largest clones contain less than 0.4%. This CDR3 is 15 amino acids long. Germline V gene sequence: CDR1 SGHRS, CDR2 YFSETQ. Sequencing used naive CXCR3+ CD8+ T cells from blood. The subset was: CD45RO-CCR7+CD27+CD95- naive CD8+ T cells expressing CXCR3 (TNR3+). The receptor comes from a human donor in good health. Some clones in this sample may be carry-over from other donors' samples. V usage is TRBV5-1 and J usage is TRBJ2-1; without DNA, the TCRdb call of TRBD1 cannot be checked. CDR3 amino acids: CASSHRSPPYNEQFF.